This T cell receptor (beta chain) was identified during a study of tumor-infiltrating lymphocytes in primary liver carcinoma. General observations from the study: Among top clones, only about 7.5-24% appeared in all five tumor regions.

On this clonotype itself: As yet, its antigen is unknown.

Both RNA and DNA were isolated together from around 20-30 mg of bulk tissue that had not been sorted. Resecting the tumor surgically was how the patients' primary liver carcinoma was treated. The CDR3 runs to 13 residues. The germline V gene encodes CDR1 ENHRY and CDR2 SYGVKD. The ends were cut back, 5 bases at V and 0 bases at J, with 7 bases in the middle. Researchers generated TCR beta cDNA from approximately 500 ng of total RNA, relying on a constant-region primer. Generation of the TCR beta libraries relied on three nested multiplex PCR rounds using slightly modified ARM-PCR. Rounds one and two of PCR, each of 10 cycles, were primed with TRBV1-TRBV30 forward primers and a C-beta reverse primer. One entry per CDR3 protein results from TCRdb running MiXCR on the multiplex PCR reads. The table includes approximately 110,000 distinct CDR3 sequences, about 68% detected once.

What was sequenced was liver tumor tissue from sampling region 1. Subset meaning: tumor region T1, superior pole. V is TRBV10-3 and J is TRBJ1-1, with D unclear. This sequence was found in an older woman with primary liver carcinoma and hepatitis B virus infection. The CDR3 sequence: CAISQNMNTEAFF. In DNA, the CDR3 is TGTGCCATCAGTCAAAATATGAACACTGAAGCTTTCTTT.